Following are 25 T cell receptor beta chains from one sample sequenced in a study of cytomegalovirus exposure and HLA in healthy donors. Primers: 60 Vbeta forward and 13 Jbeta reverse. This table comes from immunoSEQ multiplex PCR, and its TCRdb copy is limited to in-frame clones, with some not included. The sample has just under 80,000 clones; around three quarters are singletons. The sequencing sample was made of PBMCs. The origin of the receptors is a man between 35 and 55 years old in good health and CMV-seronegative.

The chain is built from TRBV18 and TRBJ1-1, with D unresolved. V lost 6 bases, J lost 7 bases, and 9 bases lay in between. This CDR3 has 11 amino acids. Germline V gives CDR1 KGHSH, CDR2 LQKENI. Here the CDR3 reads CASSREGEAFF. The CDR3, as DNA: TGTGCCAGCTCCCGGGAGGGTGAAGCTTTCTTT.

Here the CDR3 reads CASSPRDRGLGNTIYF. CDR3 nucleotides: TGTGCCAGCAGCCCCCGGGACAGGGGATTGGGAAACACCATATATTTT. The chain employs TRBV7-6 and TRBJ1-3, with 10 bases lining up with TRBD1. Germline CDR1 reads SGHVS; CDR2 reads FNYEAQ. V shed 5 bases, J shed 4 bases, and the junction held 8 bases outside the gene matches. This CDR3 spans 16 amino acids.

The chain couples TRBV30 to TRBJ1-5; D is possibly TRBD1 (5 bases). CDR3 length: 14 residues. Trimming left V 0 bases short and J 9 bases short, with 15 bases between. Germline CDR1 GTSNPN, CDR2 SVGIG (reference sequence). In nucleotides, the CDR3 is TGTGCCTGGAGTGTACTGGAGGGACGAGGGCCCCAGCATTTT. Amino acid sequence: CAWSVLEGRGPQHF.

For the CDR3, the DNA is TGCGCCAGCAGCCCCGACGGAGATCAGCCCCAGCATTTT. This encodes CASSPDGDQPQHF. The V call is TRBV5-1, the J call TRBJ1-5; no clear D. Germline V CDR1 and CDR2: SGHRS, YFSETQ. This CDR3 spans 13 amino acids. Trimming left V 4 bases short and J 5 bases short, with 10 bases between.

The rearrangement uses TRBV28 and TRBJ2-1; 8 bases are a match to TRBD2. The CDR3 contains 15 residues. The germline CDR1 and CDR2 sequences are MDHEN and SYDVKM. With 8 bases clipped from V and 0 bases from J, the junction kept 6 bases outside the gene matches. In nucleotides, the CDR3 is TGTGCCAGCGGATCGACTAGCGTCTCCTACAATGAGCAGTTCTTC. This translates into CASGSTSVSYNEQFF.

V and J are TRBV7-8 and TRBJ2-2; 9 bases are a match to TRBD2. CDR1 is SGHVS and CDR2 is FQNEAQ in the germline V gene. This CDR3 region has 19 residues. The ends lost 1 base at V and 5 bases at J; junction bases unmatched: 14. The CDR3 here is CASSLGAGGYNRGTGELFF. CDR3 nucleotide sequence: TGTGCCAGCAGCTTAGGGGCGGGAGGGTACAATAGGGGAACCGGGGAGCTGTTTTTT. Full variable domain (rest looked up from reference TRBV7-8 and TRBJ2-2): GAGVSQSPRYKVAKRGQDVALRCDPISGHVSLFWYQQALGQGPEFLTYFQNEAQLDKSGLPSDRFFAERPEGSVSTLKIQRTQQEDSAVYLCASSLGAGGYNRGTGELFFGEGSRLTVL.

The chain recombines TRBV7-9 with TRBJ1-1; maybe TRBD1 (5 bases). Trimming pared 5 bases from V and 3 bases from J, leaving 7 bases between. This CDR3 region has 12 residues. CDR1 SEHNR and CDR2 FQNEAQ come from the germline V gene (reference sequence). The CDR3 loop is CASSRGYTEAFF. The DNA of the CDR3 is TGTGCCAGCAGCCGGGGGTACACTGAAGCTTTCTTT.

The chain joins TRBV2 to TRBJ1-2, with TRBD1 identical over 11 bases. Germline V gene lookup returns CDR1 SNHLY and CDR2 FYNNEI. V lost 6 bases, J lost 2 bases, and 5 bases stayed unmatched. The CDR3 contains 15 residues. The chain's CDR3 is CASSSGQGGNYGYTF. The CDR3 nucleotides read TGTGCCAGCAGCTCGGGACAGGGGGGGAACTATGGCTACACCTTC.

The rearrangement links TRBV5-4 to TRBJ2-7; D might be TRBD2 (6 bases). This CDR3 region has 16 residues. The germline V and J ends were trimmed by 4 bases and 1 base, with 18 bases remaining between them. Germline assignment: CDR1 SGHNT and CDR2 YYREEE (reference sequence). CDR3 DNA sequence: TGTGCCAGCAGCCGGATGGAGGGGACGTTTTCCTACGAGCAGTACTTC. Its translation is CASSRMEGTFSYEQYF.

This clone showed up just a few times. The chain is built from TRBV28 and TRBJ2-3, with D tentatively TRBD1 (5 bases). Trimming stripped 5 bases from V and 5 bases from J, with 14 bases between. This CDR3 is built from 14 residues. Per germline, CDR1 MDHEN and CDR2 SYDVKM. The CDR3 protein is CASSRRGSGDTQYF. The CDR3 DNA reads TGTGCCAGCAGTAGAAGGGGCTCAGGAGATACGCAGTATTTT.

The rearrangement joins TRBV4-3 to TRBJ2-3, with D perhaps TRBD2 (5 bases). The germline CDR1 and CDR2 sequences are LGHNA and YSLEER. Trimming took 0 bases from V and 1 from J, leaving 14 bases between them. The CDR3 runs to 17 residues. The CDR3 coding sequence is TGCGCCAGCAGCCAAGATGACAAGCGGACCGGCACAGATACGCAGTATTTT. This gives the protein CASSQDDKRTGTDTQYF.

The genes are TRBV2 and TRBJ1-1; 8 positions match TRBD1. This CDR3 comprises 14 residues. Germline-derived CDR1 and CDR2 are SNHLY and FYNNEI. V lost 5 bases, J lost 6 bases, and 8 bases stayed unmatched. CDR3 DNA: TGTGCCAGCAGTCTACGGACAGGGAGGGCTGAAGCTTTCTTT. Translated, it gives CASSLRTGRAEAFF.

The J gene is TRBJ2-6, the V gene TRBV7-3; 9 bases are a match to TRBD2. The CDR3 totals 16 residues. CDR1 is SGHTA and CDR2 is FQGTGA in the germline V gene. V shed 5 bases, J shed 2 bases, and the junction held 4 bases outside the gene matches. CDR3 coding DNA: TGTGCCAGCAGCCCTAGCGGGAAAACTGGGGCCAACGTCCTGACTTTC. It specifies CASSPSGKTGANVLTF. The full variable domain, with the rest looked up from reference TRBV7-3 and TRBJ2-6, is GAGVSQTPSNKVTEKGKYVELRCDPISGHTALYWYRQSLGQGPEFLIYFQGTGAADDSGLPNDRFFAVRPEGSVSTLKIQRTERGDSAVYLCASSPSGKTGANVLTFGAGSRLTVL.

This chain links TRBV27 with TRBJ2-3; D ambiguous. V was shortened by 3 bases and J by 5 bases, with 15 bases between the two germline ends. The CDR3 is 15 residues long. The V gene's germline CDR1 is MNHEY and CDR2 SMNVEV (reference sequence). The CDR3 sequence is CASSLNLRRGDTQYF. CDR3 DNA: TGTGCCAGCAGTTTGAACCTGCGGCGTGGAGATACGCAGTATTTT.

CDR3 sequence: CAWGGGTTDTQYF. CDR3 nucleotide sequence: TGTGCCTGGGGAGGCGGAACAACAGATACGCAGTATTTT. V usage is TRBV30 and J usage is TRBJ2-3, with TRBD2 as a possible D gene (5 bases). Germline lookup yields CDR1 GTSNPN and CDR2 SVGIG (reference sequence). The CDR3 consists of 13 residues. V was clipped by 5 bases and J by 3 bases, with 12 bases between them.

The V call is TRBV18, the J call TRBJ1-3; maybe TRBD1 (6 bases). V was shortened by 0 bases and J by 2 bases, with 8 bases between the two germline ends. The CDR3 contains 15 residues. Germline loops: CDR1 KGHSH, CDR2 LQKENI. CDR3 protein: CASSPPAGAGNTIYF. For the CDR3, the DNA is TGTGCCAGCTCACCACCGGCAGGGGCTGGAAACACCATATATTTT.

The rearrangement uses TRBV5-1 and TRBJ1-4; the match to TRBD1 covers 7 bases. V was pared by 4 bases and J by 5 bases, with 2 bases of the junction left unmatched. Germline V CDR1 and CDR2: SGHRS, YFSETQ. CDR3 length: 13 residues. The DNA of the CDR3 is TGCGCCAGCAGCCCAGGGGGGAATGAAAAACTGTTTTTT. The encoded protein is CASSPGGNEKLFF.

The CDR3 protein is CASSFGTGELFF. As DNA, the CDR3 is TGTGCCAGCAGTTTCGGTACCGGGGAGCTGTTTTTT. This chain links TRBV27 with TRBJ2-2; D gene ambiguous. V was shortened by 3 bases and J by 5 bases, with 4 bases between the two germline ends. CDR1 MNHEY and CDR2 SMNVEV come from the germline V gene (reference sequence). This CDR3 is built from 12 residues.

This clone was counted a single time. This chain joins TRBV27 and TRBJ1-2; 7 nucleotides agree with TRBD1. The J segment lost 8 bases and the V segment lost 7 bases, leaving 4 bases of the junction unmatched. The germline V gene encodes CDR1 MNHEY and CDR2 SMNVEV (reference sequence). The CDR3 has 11 amino acids. The CDR3 region has the DNA TGTGCCAGCAAGGGGGCGGGGGGCTACACCTTC. Its translation is CASKGAGGYTF.

The chain joins TRBV5-6 to TRBJ2-5, with 9 bases identical to TRBD1. The V gene's germline CDR1 is SGHDT and CDR2 YYEEEE. The CDR3 runs to 14 residues. Trimming at V came to 6 bases and at J to 5 bases, leaving 8 bases not matched to a gene. The CDR3 region is CASTPSDRGETQYF. In nucleotides, the CDR3 is TGTGCCAGCACCCCGTCCGACAGGGGGGAGACCCAGTACTTC.

V gene TRBV5-4 combines with J gene TRBJ2-7; the match to TRBD2 covers 10 bases. Germline V CDR1 and CDR2: SGHNT, YYREEE (reference sequence). The V gene end was trimmed by 3 bases and the J gene end by 2 bases; junction bases not matched to a gene: 8. The CDR3 runs to 16 residues. The CDR3 DNA reads as TGTGCCAGCAGCTCCTCGAGCGGGAGGGCCCCCTACGAGCAGTACTTC. Translated: CASSSSSGRAPYEQYF.

This clone was counted a single time. V is TRBV5-1 and J is TRBJ2-1, with 13 nucleotides matching TRBD2. From germline, CDR1 is SGHRS and CDR2 YFSETQ. The V gene end was trimmed by 4 bases and the J gene end by 7 bases; junction bases not matched to a gene: 8. The CDR3 contains 16 residues. In DNA, the CDR3 is TGCGCCAGCAGCCCTCCGACTAGCGGGAGGTTGAATGAGCAGTTCTTC. Translation: CASSPPTSGRLNEQFF.

Comments on this clone: One end of the junction is discordant with germline, which a read error may explain. The chain employs TRBV9 and TRBJ2-3; 10 nucleotides match TRBD2. The length of the CDR3 is 16 residues. CDR1 SGDLS and CDR2 YYNGEE come from the germline V gene. CDR3 region: CASGVTPGLASDTQYF. The CDR3 coding sequence is TGTGCCAGCGGCGTGACCCCGGGACTAGCGTCAGATACGCAGTATTTT. Variable domain in full (rest from reference TRBV9 and TRBJ2-3): DSGVTQTPKHLITATGQRVTLRCSPRSGDLSVYWYQQSLDQGLQFLIQYYNGEERAKGNILERFSAQQFPDLHSELNLSSLELGDSALYFCASGVTPGLASDTQYFGPGTRLTVL.

The V and J genes are TRBV6-5 and TRBJ1-5; TRBD1 matches 7 bases. The CDR3 loop spans 14 amino acids. In germline, CDR1 is MNHEY, CDR2 SVGAGI. The junction had 6 bases not matched to a gene; V was cut back by 6 bases and J by 4 bases. The CDR3 spells CASSQGQRNQPQHF. The DNA of the CDR3 is TGTGCCAGCAGCCAGGGACAGAGAAATCAGCCCCAGCATTTT.

The chain uses TRBV5-6 and TRBJ1-2; 10 positions match TRBD1. Germline CDR1 is SGHDT and CDR2 is YYEEEE. With V trimmed by 2 bases and J by 7 bases, 8 bases remained unmatched. The CDR3 consists of 15 residues. CDR3 sequence: CASSFGRQGARGYTF. CDR3 nucleotide sequence: TGTGCCAGCAGCTTTGGGAGACAGGGGGCGCGTGGCTACACCTTC. The whole variable domain, remainder taken from reference TRBV5-6 and TRBJ1-2, is DAGVTQSPTHLIKTRGQQVTLRCSPKSGHDTVSWYQQALGQGPQFIFQYYEEEERQRGNFPDRFSGHQFPNYSSELNVNALLLGDSALYLCASSFGRQGARGYTFGSGTRLTVV.